A selection of T cell receptor beta chains follows, all from one sample in a study of OX40 agonist ivuxolimab in advanced cancers. Data came from immunoSEQ multiplex PCR; TCRdb stores just in-frame clones and leaves some out. The sample contains about 14,000 clones, just under 80% of which appear only once. This sample comprised CD4+ or CD8+ T cells sorted from blood, obtained in a trial of the OX40 agonist ivuxolimab. The receptors originated from an adult with an advanced solid tumor such as melanoma, head and neck, liver or kidney cancer. Each CDR3 is given with its conserved first and last residue. D genes are given only for firm matches. Rows give clone size only sometimes, using once, few, many, or a class for an expanded clone.

J: TRBJ2-5; size: medium-sized; D: TRBD1; V: TRBV28; DNA: TGTGCCAGCAGTCCACTCCGGACAGGGCACGGAGAGACCCAGTACTTC; CDR3: CASSPLRTGHGETQYF
J: TRBJ1-3; size: .; D: .; V: TRBV4-1; DNA: TGCGCCAGCAGCCAAGATCTGAACGGTGACACCATATATTTT; CDR3: CASSQDLNGDTIYF
J: TRBJ2-7; size: once; D: TRBD2; V: TRBV4-1; DNA: TGCGCCAGCAGCGGCACCGGGACTAGCGGTACCTACGAGCAGTACTTC; CDR3: CASSGTGTSGTYEQYF
J: TRBJ1-1; size: .; D: .; V: TRBV5-6; DNA: TGTGCCAGCAGCTCCGTAACTGGGACTGAAGCTTTCTTT; CDR3: CASSSVTGTEAFF
J: TRBJ2-4; size: .; D: TRBD2; V: TRBV27; DNA: TGTGCCAGCAGCCCCCGCCGGGGGGGAACCTTGGGGGCCAAAAACATTCAGTACTTC; CDR3: CASSPRRGGTLGAKNIQYF
J: TRBJ1-4; size: .; D: .; V: TRBV4-1; DNA: TGCGCCAGCAGCCTCGGTGGTCGACAGAATGAAAAACTGTTTTTT; CDR3: CASSLGGRQNEKLFF
J: TRBJ2-7; size: .; D: .; V: TRBV5-6; DNA: TGTGCCAGCAGCTTGGACGGTAACTACGAGCAGTACTTC; CDR3: CASSLDGNYEQYF
J: TRBJ2-7; size: few; D: .; V: TRBV7-8; DNA: TGTGCCAGCAGCCCTGAGGGCAGGTTGACCTCCTACGAGCAGTACTTC; CDR3: CASSPEGRLTSYEQYF
J: TRBJ2-7; size: .; D: .; V: TRBV9; DNA: TGTGCCAGCAGCGTAGACAGGCTCTCCTACGAGCAGTACTTC; CDR3: CASSVDRLSYEQYF
J: TRBJ1-2; size: .; D: TRBD1; V: TRBV27; DNA: TGTGCCAGCAGTTTTGTTGAGGACAGGGGGGCCCCTAACTATGGCTACACCTTC; CDR3: CASSFVEDRGAPNYGYTF
J: TRBJ2-7; size: .; D: .; V: TRBV6-5; DNA: TGTGCCAGCAGTTACGGGCTGGAGGGCTACGAGCAGTACTTC; CDR3: CASSYGLEGYEQYF
J: TRBJ1-2; size: .; D: TRBD1; V: TRBV5-6; DNA: TGTGCCAGCAGCTTGGTGGGGACAGGGGCCTATGGCTACACCTTC; CDR3: CASSLVGTGAYGYTF
J: TRBJ2-1; size: .; D: .; V: TRBV2; DNA: TGTGCCAGCAGTGAAGCACTATATTCCAGTGAGCAGTTCTTC; CDR3: CASSEALYSSEQFF
J: TRBJ1-5; size: .; D: .; V: TRBV18; DNA: TGTGCCAGCTCACCGCGCCCGGGCAGGGAAACGGGTCAGCCCCAGCATTTT; CDR3: CASSPRPGRETGQPQHF
J: TRBJ2-7; size: .; D: TRBD2; V: TRBV7-9; DNA: TGTGCCAGCAGCTCCCCAGACATAGCGGGGATCTACGAGCAGTACTTC; CDR3: CASSSPDIAGIYEQYF
J: TRBJ2-1; size: medium-sized; D: TRBD1; V: TRBV30; DNA: TGTGCCTGGAGTCCCGGGACAGGGAGTGAGTTCTTC; CDR3: CAWSPGTGSEFF
J: TRBJ2-2; size: .; D: .; V: TRBV29-1; DNA: TGCAGCGTTGAATTTACAGGGTTAGGGGAGCTGTTTTTT; CDR3: CSVEFTGLGELFF
J: TRBJ2-7; size: few; D: .; V: TRBV19; DNA: TGTGCCAGTAGTATTTCCAGCGGCGAGCAGTACTTC; CDR3: CASSISSGEQYF
J: TRBJ2-3; size: .; D: .; V: TRBV10-3; DNA: TGTGCCATCGATGAGGGGGGAGTTCAAGATACGCAGTATTTT; CDR3: CAIDEGGVQDTQYF
J: TRBJ2-3; size: .; D: .; V: TRBV28; DNA: TGTGCCAGCAAACTACTGGAGTCGACAGATACGCAGTATTTT; CDR3: CASKLLESTDTQYF
J: TRBJ1-5; size: .; D: .; V: TRBV15; DNA: TGTGCCACCAGCGAGGGCCGAAATCAGCCCCAGCATTTT; CDR3: CATSEGRNQPQHF
J: TRBJ2-7; size: few; D: .; V: TRBV7-9; DNA: TGTGCCAGCCCAGACCACGAGCAGTACTTC; CDR3: CASPDHEQYF
J: TRBJ2-7; size: .; D: TRBD2; V: TRBV9; DNA: TGTGCCAGCAGCGTAGTTGGACTAGCGGGACACGAGCAGTACTTC; CDR3: CASSVVGLAGHEQYF
J: TRBJ2-3; size: .; D: TRBD2; V: TRBV28; DNA: TGTGCCAGCAGTGCGGGAGAGCGGGTCACAGATACGCAGTATTTT; CDR3: CASSAGERVTDTQYF
J: TRBJ2-3; size: .; D: .; V: TRBV9; DNA: TGTGCCAGCAGCGGCTCCGGTCCCACAGATACGCAGTATTTT; CDR3: CASSGSGPTDTQYF
J: TRBJ2-1; size: .; D: .; V: TRBV7-2; DNA: TGTGCCAGCAGCTTAGATCGTTCGGACAGCAGAAGGACCCAGTTCTTC; CDR3: CASSLDRSDSRRTQFF
J: TRBJ1-1; size: .; D: .; V: TRBV4-2; DNA: TGTGCCAGCAGCCAAGGGGGTATGAACACTGAAGCTTTCTTT; CDR3: CASSQGGMNTEAFF
J: TRBJ2-7; size: once; D: TRBD2; V: TRBV29-1; DNA: TGCAGCGCTAGACTAGCGGGAGGGCGCGAGCAGTACTTC; CDR3: CSARLAGGREQYF
J: TRBJ2-5; size: .; D: .; V: TRBV18; DNA: TGTGCCAGCTCACCGGAAGAGACCCAGTACTTC; CDR3: CASSPEETQYF
J: TRBJ2-1; size: .; D: .; V: TRBV11-2; DNA: TGTGCCAGCAGCGACCGGGGGCCCTCTAGGAGGTTCTTC; CDR3: CASSDRGPSRRFF